This T cell receptor (beta chain) stems from a study of T cell responses to AZD1222 COVID-19 vaccine. As for this clone: Its antigen remains unknown.

Study-wide findings and caveats: Targeting of unmutated variant regions was reportedly seen in nearly half of spike-specific TCRs.

Libraries were prepared by immunoSEQ multiplex PCR; TCRdb keeps only in-frame clonotypes and omits some of them. The sample contains about 110,000 clones, approximately 83% of which appear only once. V gave up 2 bases and J gave up 6 bases; unmatched junction bases: 4. CDR1 SGHRS and CDR2 YFSETQ come from the germline V gene. The CDR3 is 14 residues long. The chain is built from TRBV5-1 and TRBJ2-3; TRBD2 matches 9 bases. This TCR derives from an adult in good health. Sequencing used peripheral blood, obtained on day 0 of AZD1222 vaccination. The CDR3: CASSFSGGLDTQYF. Written as DNA, the CDR3 is TGCGCCAGCAGCTTTAGCGGGGGTCTCGATACGCAGTATTTT.